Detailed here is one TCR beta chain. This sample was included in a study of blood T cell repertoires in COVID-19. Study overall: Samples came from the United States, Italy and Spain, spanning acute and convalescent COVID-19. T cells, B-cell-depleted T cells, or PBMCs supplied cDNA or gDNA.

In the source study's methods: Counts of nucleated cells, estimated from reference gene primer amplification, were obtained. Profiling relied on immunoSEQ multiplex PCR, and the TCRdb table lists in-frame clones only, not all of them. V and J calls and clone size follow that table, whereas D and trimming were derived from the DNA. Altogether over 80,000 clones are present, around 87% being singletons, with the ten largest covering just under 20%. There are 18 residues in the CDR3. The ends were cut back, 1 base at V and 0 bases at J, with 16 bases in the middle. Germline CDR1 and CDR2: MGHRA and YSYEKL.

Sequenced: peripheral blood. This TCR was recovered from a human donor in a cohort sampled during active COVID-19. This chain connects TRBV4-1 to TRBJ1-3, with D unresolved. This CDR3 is CASSQGARRTFSGNTIYF. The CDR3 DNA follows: TGCGCCAGCAGCCAAGGAGCACGAAGAACCTTCTCTGGAAACACCATATATTTT.